The 15 T cell receptor beta chains below were found in one sample sequenced in a study of response to subunit inactivated influenza vaccine. TCRdb itself ran the RT-PCR reads through MiXCR, one entry per CDR3 protein. The table includes 860,000 or so distinct CDR3 sequences, less than 25% detected once. Specimen: PBMCs from blood, collected more than 4 days after vaccination. The receptors come from a man aged 50 to 59 who received an inactivated influenza vaccine.

The genes are TRBV12-3 or TRBV12-4 and TRBJ2-7, with unresolved D. The CDR3 extends over 13 amino acids. Trimming cost V 6 bases and J 2 bases, with 11 bases left between them. CDR3 coding DNA: TGTGCCAGCAGACTGACACCCACCTACGAGCAGTACTTC. Encoded protein: CASRLTPTYEQYF.

The chain combines TRBV27 with TRBJ2-1; D is perhaps TRBD2 (6 bases). There are 18 residues in the CDR3. V was trimmed by 2 bases and J by 3 bases, leaving 20 bases between them. Germline V gives CDR1 MNHEY, CDR2 SMNVEV (reference sequence). The CDR3 reads CASSLSSAGTSYYNEQFF. Here the CDR3 DNA reads TGTGCCAGCAGTTTAAGCTCAGCCGGAACTAGCTACTACAATGAGCAGTTCTTC.

This clonotype has a count of ten or more. V and J are TRBV12-3 or TRBV12-4 and TRBJ1-5; maybe TRBD1 (5 bases). Trimming pared 3 bases from V and 6 bases from J, leaving 9 bases between. This CDR3 has 13 amino acids. CDR3 nucleotides: TGTGCCAGCAGTTTGGGGGGGGGTCAGCCCCAGCATTTT. This encodes CASSLGGGQPQHF.

This clonotype appeared many times. The chain links TRBV3-1 to TRBJ2-2; D is perhaps TRBD2 (6 bases). Trimming left V 1 base short and J 7 bases short, with 7 bases between. This CDR3 has 13 residues. Germline V gives CDR1 LGHDT, CDR2 YNNKEL (reference sequence). The CDR3 region has the DNA TGTGCCAGCAGCCAAGGGGGGGTCGGGGAGCTGTTTTTT. This translates into CASSQGGVGELFF.

This clonotype was recorded a few times. This rearrangement joins TRBV4-2 to TRBJ1-4; perhaps TRBD1 as D (5 bases). The CDR3 sequence is 16 residues long. V lost 4 bases and J 15 bases, leaving 27 bases between the germline ends. Germline assignment: CDR1 LGHNA and CDR2 YNFKEQ. The CDR3 DNA follows: TGTGCCAGCAGCCCAGAAGTAGGGACTCCGAAACAACGGGTGTTTTTT. Translated, it gives CASSPEVGTPKQRVFF.

This clonotype has more than one count but fewer than ten. This rearrangement joins TRBV12-3 or TRBV12-4 to TRBJ1-1; the D gene is possibly TRBD1 (5 bases). V lost 1 base and J lost 4, with 10 bases in between. CDR3 length: 14 amino acids. The CDR3 region has the DNA TGTGCCAGCAGTTTAGGGGGACTCGCCACTGAAGCTTTCTTT. Translation: CASSLGGLATEAFF.

This clonotype was recorded a few times. At one boundary the junction diverges from the germline segment, which might be a read error. J is TRBJ1-5 and V is TRBV6-2 or TRBV6-3; 7 positions match TRBD1. The germline V gene encodes CDR1 MNHEY and CDR2 SVGEGT. CDR3 length: 17 residues. The CDR3 DNA reads as TGTGCCAGCAGTTACTCTACGGGCAGGGGGAGCAATCACCCCCAGCATTTT. It translates to CASSYSTGRGSNHPQHF.

This sequence joins TRBV4-3 and TRBJ1-3, with D unclear. The CDR3 contains 15 residues. CDR1 is LGHNA and CDR2 is YSLEER in the germline V gene. V was clipped by 0 bases and J by 0 bases, with 6 bases between them. As DNA, the CDR3 is TGCGCCAGCAGCCAAGAGGGCGCCTCTGGAAACACCATATATTTT. Protein: CASSQEGASGNTIYF.

About this clonotype: A much bigger clone sits one base away, suggesting this may be a read error. In DNA, the CDR3 is TGTGCCAGCAGCTTGGCGGGACCCTTTACCTCTTCCGAGCAGTACTTC. This sequence encodes CASSLAGPFTSSEQYF. This rearrangement joins TRBV5-5 to TRBJ2-7; D could derive from TRBD1 or TRBD2 (5 bases each). The length of the CDR3 is 16 residues. The V gene's germline CDR1 is SGHKS and CDR2 YYEKEE (reference sequence). Trimming took 0 bases from V and 6 from J, leaving 19 bases between them.

The J gene is TRBJ2-1, the V gene TRBV5-1; 8 nucleotides line up with TRBD2. Germline-derived CDR1 and CDR2 are SGHRS and YFSETQ. Unmatched junction bases numbered 11, after V lost 0 bases and J lost 6 bases. The CDR3 is made up of 17 amino acids. The CDR3 nucleotides read TGCGCCAGCAGCTTGGGTTCTAGCGGGTCAACTCTCAATGAGCAGTTCTTC. This encodes CASSLGSSGSTLNEQFF.

This clonotype was seen only a few times. J is TRBJ1-2 and V is TRBV4-3; no reliable D call. The germline CDR1 and CDR2 sequences are LGHNA and YSLEER. Between the trimmed V and J ends, which lost 0 bases and 2 bases, there was a span of 13 bases. There are 16 residues in the CDR3. CDR3 coding DNA: TGCGCCAGCAGCCAAGATAAGAGTGAACGGAACTATGGCTACACCTTC. Translated, it gives CASSQDKSERNYGYTF.

The sample holds many counts of this clonotype. The CDR3 nucleotides are TGTGCCAGCCGACCTTCGGGCTACGAGCAGTACTTC. The encoded protein is CASRPSGYEQYF. The chain links TRBV28 to TRBJ2-7; D not resolved. V lost 8 bases, J lost 3 bases, and 11 bases lay in between. The CDR3 runs to 12 residues. Germline assignment: CDR1 MDHEN and CDR2 SYDVKM.

This clonotype has more than one count but fewer than ten. The V gene is TRBV10-3, the J gene TRBJ2-1, with unresolved D. Trimming stripped 0 bases from V and 5 bases from J, with 14 bases between. The V gene's germline CDR1 is ENHRY and CDR2 SYGVKD. The CDR3 loop spans 16 amino acids. CDR3 residues: CAISESMAMTNNEQFF. Here the CDR3 DNA reads TGTGCCATCAGTGAGTCGATGGCGATGACGAACAATGAGCAGTTCTTC.

DNA for the CDR3: TGTGCCAGCAGTTTCTCCTTTGCGGGGGATAACAATGAGCAGTTCTTC. Translating it yields CASSFSFAGDNNEQFF. The chain combines TRBV12-3 or TRBV12-4 with TRBJ2-1; 7 bases fit TRBD2. CDR3 length equals 16 residues. V lost 3 bases to trimming and J lost 5 bases; unmatched junction nucleotides: 10.

The chain is built from TRBV25-1 and TRBJ2-7, with D uncertain. Germline V gene lookup returns CDR1 MGHDK and CDR2 SYGVNS. The CDR3 loop spans 12 amino acids. V was clipped by 7 bases and J by 0 bases, with 7 bases between them. The CDR3 region is CASTDGSYEQYF. For the CDR3, the DNA is TGTGCCAGCACGGACGGCTCCTACGAGCAGTACTTC.